Below, one T cell receptor (beta chain) is given with its context. Its antigen is undetermined. These data are taken from a study of PD-L1 blockade in urothelial cancer. About the study: Patients arrived having already received 0 to 3 prior chemotherapy regimens.

Specified time point: peripheral blood 6 weeks after treatment start. Patients in the study were battling locally advanced or metastatic urothelial carcinoma. The method was immunoSEQ multiplex PCR; TCRdb's version includes in-frame clones alone and lacks a portion of them. In the table there are tens of thousands of clones, 88% of which are singletons. Study-wide results and limits: Below-median pretreatment blood TCR clonality was associated with improved progression-free and overall survival. More expansion of tumor-associated blood clones, seen at 3 weeks, marked durable-benefit patients.

The CDR3 length is 13 residues. Trimming cost V 4 bases and J 0 bases, with 7 bases left between them. The germline V gene has CDR1 SGHVS and CDR2 FQNEAQ. The clonotype originates from a man between 60 and 75 years old with urothelial cancer. The sequenced sample was PBMCs, obtained around atezolizumab (anti-PD-L1) treatment. The chain is built from TRBV7-8 and TRBJ2-7, with D unclear. CDR3 coding DNA: TGTGCCAGCAGCTACTCTAACTCCTACGAGCAGTACTTC. Amino acids: CASSYSNSYEQYF.